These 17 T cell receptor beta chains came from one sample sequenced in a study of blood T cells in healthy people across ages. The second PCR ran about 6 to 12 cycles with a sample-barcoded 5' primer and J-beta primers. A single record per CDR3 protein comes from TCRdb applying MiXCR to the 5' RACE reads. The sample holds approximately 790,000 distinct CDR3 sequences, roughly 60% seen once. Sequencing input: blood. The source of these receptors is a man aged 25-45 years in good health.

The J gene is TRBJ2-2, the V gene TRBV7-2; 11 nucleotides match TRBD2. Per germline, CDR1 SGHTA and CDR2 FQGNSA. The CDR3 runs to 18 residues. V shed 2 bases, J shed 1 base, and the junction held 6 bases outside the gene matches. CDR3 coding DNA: TGTGCCAGCAGCTTAATAGCGGGAGGGCCCGGGAACACCGGGGAGCTGTTTTTT. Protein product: CASSLIAGGPGNTGELFF. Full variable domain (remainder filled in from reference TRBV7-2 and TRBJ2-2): GAGVSQSPSNKVTEKGKDVELRCDPISGHTALYWYRQSLGQGLEFLIYFQGNSAPDKSGLPSDRFSAERTGGSVSTLTIQRTQQEDSAVYLCASSLIAGGPGNTGELFFGEGSRLTVL.

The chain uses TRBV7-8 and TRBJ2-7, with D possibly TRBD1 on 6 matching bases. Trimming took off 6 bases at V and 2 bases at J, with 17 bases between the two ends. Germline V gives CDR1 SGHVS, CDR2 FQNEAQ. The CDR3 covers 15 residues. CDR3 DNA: TGTGCCAGCAGTGGACTGGACAGCCCGACCTACGAGCAGTACTTC. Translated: CASSGLDSPTYEQYF.

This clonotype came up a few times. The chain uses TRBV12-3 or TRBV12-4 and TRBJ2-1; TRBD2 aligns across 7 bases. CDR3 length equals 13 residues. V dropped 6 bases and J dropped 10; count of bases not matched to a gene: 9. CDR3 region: CASRTSPLGEQFF. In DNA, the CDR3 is TGTGCCAGCAGGACTAGCCCTCTTGGGGAGCAGTTCTTC.

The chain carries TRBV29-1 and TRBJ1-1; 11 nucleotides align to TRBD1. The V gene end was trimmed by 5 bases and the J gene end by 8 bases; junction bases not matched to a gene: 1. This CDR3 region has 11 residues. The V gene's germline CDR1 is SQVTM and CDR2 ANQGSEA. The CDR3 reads CSVRTGGEAFF. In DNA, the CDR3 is TGCAGCGTTAGGACAGGGGGCGAAGCTTTCTTT.

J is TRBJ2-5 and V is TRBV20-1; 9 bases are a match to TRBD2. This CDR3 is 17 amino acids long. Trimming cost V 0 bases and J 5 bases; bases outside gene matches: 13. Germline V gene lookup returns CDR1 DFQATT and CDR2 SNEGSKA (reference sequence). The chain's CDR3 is CSARDALGSGGVETQYF. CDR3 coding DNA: TGCAGTGCTAGAGATGCATTAGGTAGCGGGGGAGTGGAGACCCAGTACTTC.

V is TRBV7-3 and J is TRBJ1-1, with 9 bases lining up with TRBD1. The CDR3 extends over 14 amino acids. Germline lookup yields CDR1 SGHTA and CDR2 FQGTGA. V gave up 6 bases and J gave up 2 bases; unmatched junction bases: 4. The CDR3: CASRPTGGNTEAFF. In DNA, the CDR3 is TGTGCCAGCAGACCGACAGGGGGTAACACTGAAGCTTTCTTT. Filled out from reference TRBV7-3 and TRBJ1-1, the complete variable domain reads GAGVSQTPSNKVTEKGKYVELRCDPISGHTALYWYRQSLGQGPEFLIYFQGTGAADDSGLPNDRFFAVRPEGSVSTLKIQRTERGDSAVYLCASRPTGGNTEAFFGQGTRLTVV.

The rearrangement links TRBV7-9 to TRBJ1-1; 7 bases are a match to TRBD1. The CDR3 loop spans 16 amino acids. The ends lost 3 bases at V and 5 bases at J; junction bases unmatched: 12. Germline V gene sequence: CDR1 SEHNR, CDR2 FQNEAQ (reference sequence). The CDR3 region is CASSFSRGSGGTEAFF. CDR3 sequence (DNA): TGTGCCAGCAGCTTTTCCAGGGGGTCTGGAGGGACTGAAGCTTTCTTT.

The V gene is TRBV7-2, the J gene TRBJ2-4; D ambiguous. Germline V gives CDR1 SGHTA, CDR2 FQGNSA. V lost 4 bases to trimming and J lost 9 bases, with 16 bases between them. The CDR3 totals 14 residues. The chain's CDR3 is CASSSPSILGIQYF. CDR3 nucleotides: TGTGCCAGCAGCTCCCCGAGTATTTTGGGCATTCAGTACTTC.

DNA of the CDR3: TGTGCCAGCAGTTTATCGAGGGCAGGGGACAGGAATCATGAAAAACTGTTTTTT. It specifies CASSLSRAGDRNHEKLFF. J is TRBJ1-4 and V is TRBV27; 8 bases are shared with TRBD1. The ends lost 0 bases at V and 6 bases at J; junction bases unmatched: 12. Germline CDR1 is MNHEY and CDR2 is SMNVEV (reference sequence). This CDR3 is built from 18 residues.

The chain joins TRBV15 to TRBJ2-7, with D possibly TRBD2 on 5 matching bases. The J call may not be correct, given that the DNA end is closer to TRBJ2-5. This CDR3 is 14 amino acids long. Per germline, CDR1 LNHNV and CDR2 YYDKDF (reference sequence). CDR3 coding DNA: TGTGCCACCAGCAGATCGGGAATTTGGGAGACCCAGTACTTC. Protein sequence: CATSRSGIWETQYF.

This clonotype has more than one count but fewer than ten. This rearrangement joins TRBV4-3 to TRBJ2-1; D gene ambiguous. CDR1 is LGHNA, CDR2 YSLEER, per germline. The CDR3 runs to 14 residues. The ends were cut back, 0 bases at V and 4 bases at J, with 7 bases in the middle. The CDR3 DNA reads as TGCGCCAGCAGCCAAGAACCGCGTTACAATGAGCAGTTCTTC. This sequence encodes CASSQEPRYNEQFF.

CDR3 nucleotides: TGTGCCAGCAATGGGCAGGGCGCCTCTGGGGCCAACGTCCTGACTTTC. Protein: CASNGQGASGANVLTF. The J gene is TRBJ2-6, the V gene TRBV6-2 or TRBV6-3, with a tentative D call TRBD1 (5 bases). CDR1 is MNHEY and CDR2 is SVGEGT in the germline V gene. The CDR3 extends over 16 amino acids. With 7 bases removed from V and 0 bases from J, the gap between germline ends came to 13 bases.

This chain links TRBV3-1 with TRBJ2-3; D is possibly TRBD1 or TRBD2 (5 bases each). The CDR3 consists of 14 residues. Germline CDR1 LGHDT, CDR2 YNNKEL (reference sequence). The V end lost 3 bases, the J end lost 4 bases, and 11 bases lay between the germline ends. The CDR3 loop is CASSHSLGADTQYF. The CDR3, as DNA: TGTGCCAGCAGCCATAGTCTGGGGGCAGATACGCAGTATTTT.

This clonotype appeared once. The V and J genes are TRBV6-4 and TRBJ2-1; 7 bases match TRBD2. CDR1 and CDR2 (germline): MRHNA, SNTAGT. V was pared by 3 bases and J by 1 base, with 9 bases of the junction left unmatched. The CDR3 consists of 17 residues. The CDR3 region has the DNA TGTGCCAGCAGTGAGTCTTCAGCGGGGAGATCCTACAATGAGCAGTTCTTC. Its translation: CASSESSAGRSYNEQFF.

The CDR3 loop is CASSQDRQGALQPQHF. As DNA, the CDR3 is TGTGCCAGCAGCCAAGATCGCCAGGGAGCATTGCAGCCCCAGCATTTT. The genes are TRBV4-2 and TRBJ1-5, with D maybe TRBD1 (5 bases). Deletions cut 0 bases from V and 7 bases from J, with 16 bases between. The CDR3 contains 16 residues. Germline V gene sequence: CDR1 LGHNA, CDR2 YNFKEQ.

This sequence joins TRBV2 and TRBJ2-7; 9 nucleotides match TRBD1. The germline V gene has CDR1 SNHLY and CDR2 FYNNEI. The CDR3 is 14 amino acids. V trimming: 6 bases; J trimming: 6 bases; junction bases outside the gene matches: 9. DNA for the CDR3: TGTGCCAGCAGCGAATGGGACAGGGAGTCCGAGCAGTACTTC. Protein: CASSEWDRESEQYF.

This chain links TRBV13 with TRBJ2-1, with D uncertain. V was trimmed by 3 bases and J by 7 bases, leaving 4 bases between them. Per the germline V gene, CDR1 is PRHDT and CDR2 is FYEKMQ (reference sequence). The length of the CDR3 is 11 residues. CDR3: CASSFQNEQFF. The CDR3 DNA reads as TGTGCCAGCAGCTTTCAAAATGAGCAGTTCTTC.